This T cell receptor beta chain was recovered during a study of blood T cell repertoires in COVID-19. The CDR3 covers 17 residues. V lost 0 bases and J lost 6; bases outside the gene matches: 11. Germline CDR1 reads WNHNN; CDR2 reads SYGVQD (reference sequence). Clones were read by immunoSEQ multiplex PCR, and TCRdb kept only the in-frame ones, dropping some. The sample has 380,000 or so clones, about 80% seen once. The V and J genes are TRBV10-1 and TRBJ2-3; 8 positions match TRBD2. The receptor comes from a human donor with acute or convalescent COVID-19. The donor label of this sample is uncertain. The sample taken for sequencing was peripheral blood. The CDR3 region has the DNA TGCGCCAGCAGTGAGTCACAAATACGGGAGGGCCGGGATACGCAGTATTTT. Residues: CASSESQIREGRDTQYF.